This note documents a single TCR beta chain sequence. Its antigen remains unknown. The data were taken from a study of T cell repertoires in cytomegalovirus infection. About the research overall: Public TCR beta signatures were indicative of both CMV infection and a matching HLA type.

Each CDR3 protein is one row after TCRdb ran MiXCR on the reads. The data show around 900,000 distinct CDR3 sequences, with approximately 33% seen just once and over 10% held by the top ten. V was clipped by 5 bases and J by 7 bases, with 8 bases between them. The CDR3 loop spans 11 amino acids. The sequence was obtained from a human donor in good health (CMV status not recorded). Some clones in this sample may be carry-over from other donors' samples. The chain links TRBV12-3 or TRBV12-4 to TRBJ1-2; D remains ambiguous. The sample consisted of cultured CD8+ T cells from PBMCs, taken from culture after CMV antigen stimulation. CDR3 in amino acids: CASSRTSGYTF. The CDR3 DNA reads TGTGCCAGCAGTCGGACTAGTGGCTACACCTTC.